This record concerns one TCR beta chain sequence. An end of the junction differs from the germline gene, which may be a read error. This record belongs to a study of T cells after yellow fever vaccination. The CDR3 length is 16 residues. The V gene's germline CDR1 is GTSNPN and CDR2 SVGIG (reference sequence). TCRdb re-called the 5' RACE reads with MiXCR, one entry per CDR3 protein. The sample lists 230,000 or so distinct CDR3 sequences, around 6.7% occurring once. The sequence derives from a man younger than 40 who received the YFV17D yellow fever vaccine. This chain connects TRBV30 to TRBJ2-5; 10 nucleotides line up with TRBD2. Sequenced material: CD4+ T cells sorted from PBMCs, taken on the day of the yellow fever booster vaccination. The CDR3 here is CVWSWTSGGVTGTQYF. The DNA of the CDR3 is TGTGTCTGGAGTTGGACTAGCGGAGGAGTTACGGGGACCCAGTACTTC.